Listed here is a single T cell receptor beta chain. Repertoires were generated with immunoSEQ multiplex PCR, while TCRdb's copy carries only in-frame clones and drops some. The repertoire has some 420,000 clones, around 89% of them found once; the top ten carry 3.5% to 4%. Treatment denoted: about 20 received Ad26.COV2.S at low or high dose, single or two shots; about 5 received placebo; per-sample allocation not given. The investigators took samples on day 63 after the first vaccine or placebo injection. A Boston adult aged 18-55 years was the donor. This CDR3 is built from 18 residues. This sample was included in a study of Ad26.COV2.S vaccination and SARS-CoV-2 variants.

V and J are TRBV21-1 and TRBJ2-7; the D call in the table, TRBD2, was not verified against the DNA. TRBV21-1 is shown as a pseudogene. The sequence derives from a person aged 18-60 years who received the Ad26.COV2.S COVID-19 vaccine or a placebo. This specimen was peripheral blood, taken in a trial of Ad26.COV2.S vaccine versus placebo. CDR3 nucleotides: TGTGCCAGCAGCACACCCGGGACTAGCGGGGAGAGCTCCTACGAGCAGTACTTC. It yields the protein CASSTPGTSGESSYEQYF.